Shown below are 9 T cell receptor beta chains from a single sample sequenced in a study of T cell responses to AZD1222 COVID-19 vaccine. Produced via immunoSEQ multiplex PCR; TCRdb's table is partial and in-frame only. The data contain 150,000 to 200,000 clones, roughly 92% of them singletons. Sequencing was performed on peripheral blood, taken on day 0 of AZD1222 vaccination. These receptors came from an adult in good health.

V usage is TRBV3-1 (or the pseudogene TRBV3-2) and J usage is TRBJ2-3; 9 bases map to TRBD2. The CDR3 extends over 17 amino acids. V dropped 0 bases and J dropped 1; count of bases not matched to a gene: 5. CDR1 LGHDT and CDR2 YNNKEL come from the germline V gene (reference sequence). CDR3: CASSQEKGGRGTDTQYF. The DNA for the CDR3 is TGTGCCAGCAGCCAAGAGAAGGGCGGGAGGGGCACAGATACGCAGTATTTT.

The chain uses TRBV28 and TRBJ2-2; D call uncertain. Germline V lookup: CDR1 MDHEN, CDR2 SYDVKM. Trimming took 5 bases from V and 6 from J, leaving 10 bases between them. This CDR3 is built from 13 residues. CDR3 protein: CASSLGPPGELFF. In nucleotides, the CDR3 is TGTGCCAGCAGTCTCGGTCCACCCGGGGAGCTGTTTTTT. Complete variable domain (other parts from reference TRBV28 and TRBJ2-2): DVKVTQSSRYLVKRTGEKVFLECVQDMDHENMFWYRQDPGLGLRLIYFSYDVKMKEKGDIPEGYSVSREKKERFSLILESASTNQTSMYLCASSLGPPGELFFGEGSRLTVL.

V is TRBV6-5 and J is TRBJ1-3; the D gene is possibly TRBD1 (6 bases). CDR3 length: 15 residues. The germline gives CDR1 MNHEY, CDR2 SVGAGI. V lost 5 bases and J lost 4, with 15 bases in between. The CDR3 coding sequence is TGTGCCAGCAGTCCCTTCGGGACAAAGGGAAACACCATATATTTT. Protein sequence: CASSPFGTKGNTIYF.

The chain links TRBV2 to TRBJ2-1, with 7 bases lining up with TRBD2. The CDR3 has 15 residues. Losses at the gene ends were 2 bases for V and 2 bases for J; bases not matched to a gene: 3. Germline CDR1 is SNHLY and CDR2 is FYNNEI. The CDR3 bases are TGTGCCAGCAGTGAACTGGCGGGGGCCTACAATGAGCAGTTCTTC. It specifies CASSELAGAYNEQFF.

The rearrangement joins TRBV5-6 to TRBJ1-1; D gene unclear. Germline loops: CDR1 SGHDT, CDR2 YYEEEE. This CDR3 comprises 15 residues. With 6 bases removed from V and 4 bases from J, the gap between germline ends came to 19 bases. This chain's CDR3 is CASTPGRAWGTEAFF. CDR3 in DNA: TGTGCCAGCACCCCTGGGCGAGCCTGGGGCACTGAAGCTTTCTTT.

The chain is built from TRBV19 and TRBJ2-7, with D perhaps matching TRBD2 (6 bases). Germline-derived CDR1 and CDR2 are LNHDA and SQIVND (reference sequence). The CDR3 sequence is 15 residues long. Trimming shortened V by 7 bases and J by 0 bases, and 16 bases separated the two germline ends. CDR3 region: CASKERDSYSYEQYF. CDR3 bases: TGTGCCAGTAAGGAGAGGGACTCCTACTCCTACGAGCAGTACTTC.

This chain links TRBV19 with TRBJ1-1, with no clear D. V lost 7 bases and J lost 0, with 24 bases in between. The CDR3 spans 18 residues. Per germline, CDR1 LNHDA and CDR2 SQIVND (reference sequence). In DNA, the CDR3 is TGTGCCAGTAAAAGGGTCGTTAATCGTGGGAGAATGAACACTGAAGCTTTCTTT. It yields the protein CASKRVVNRGRMNTEAFF. Combining the CDR3 with reference TRBV19 and TRBJ1-1 gives the whole variable domain DGGITQSPKYLFRKEGQNVTLSCEQNLNHDAMYWYRQDPGQGLRLIYYSQIVNDFQKGDIAEGYSVSREKKESFPLTVTSAQKNPTAFYLCASKRVVNRGRMNTEAFFGQGTRLTVV.

This clone was detected once. The V gene is TRBV19, the J gene TRBJ1-2; D is perhaps TRBD1 (5 bases). This CDR3 region has 12 residues. Germline CDR1 and CDR2: LNHDA and SQIVND (reference sequence). The V end lost 8 bases, the J end lost 4 bases, and 11 bases lay between the germline ends. CDR3 sequence reads: CASQETGYGYTF. In DNA, the CDR3 is TGTGCCAGTCAAGAAACAGGCTATGGCTACACCTTC. Together with reference TRBV19 and TRBJ1-2, the CDR3 gives the full variable domain: DGGITQSPKYLFRKEGQNVTLSCEQNLNHDAMYWYRQDPGQGLRLIYYSQIVNDFQKGDIAEGYSVSREKKESFPLTVTSAQKNPTAFYLCASQETGYGYTFGSGTRLTVV.

The chain is built from TRBV5-1 and TRBJ1-1, with TRBD1 as a possible D gene (6 bases). The CDR3 totals 13 residues. Trimming took 5 bases from V and 2 from J, leaving 10 bases between them. Per the germline V gene, CDR1 is SGHRS and CDR2 is YFSETQ. The CDR3 DNA follows: TGCGCCAGCAGTTCGGACAGTAACACTGAAGCTTTCTTT. Translating gives CASSSDSNTEAFF.